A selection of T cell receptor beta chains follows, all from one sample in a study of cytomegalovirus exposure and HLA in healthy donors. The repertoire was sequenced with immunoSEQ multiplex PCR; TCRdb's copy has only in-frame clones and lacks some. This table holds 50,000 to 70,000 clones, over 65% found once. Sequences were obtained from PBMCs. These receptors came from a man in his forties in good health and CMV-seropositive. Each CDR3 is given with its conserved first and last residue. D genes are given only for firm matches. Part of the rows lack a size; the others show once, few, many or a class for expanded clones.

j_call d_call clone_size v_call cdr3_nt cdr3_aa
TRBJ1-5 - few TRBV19 TGTGCCAGTAGTCCTCACGGGGGGAGTCAGCTCCAGCATTTT CASSPHGGSQLQHF
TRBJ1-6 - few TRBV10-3 TGTGCCATCAGTGAGCCCTTCGACGGGAATTCACCCCTCCACTTT CAISEPFDGNSPLHF
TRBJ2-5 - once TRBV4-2 TGTGCCAGCAGCCAGGAGATTCAAGAGACCCAGTACTTC CASSQEIQETQYF
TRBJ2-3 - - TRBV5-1 TGCGCCAGCAGCGTCACAGGGAGTACAGATACGCAGTATTTT CASSVTGSTDTQYF
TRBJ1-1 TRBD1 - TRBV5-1 TGCGCCAGCAGCTTGGGGGAGTTGGGGGGGGGCACAGGGGGGACTGAAGCTTTCTTT CASSLGELGGGTGGTEAFF
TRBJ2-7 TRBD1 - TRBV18 TGTGCCAGCTCACCACCGCCCGGAACAGGGGTACACGAGCAGTACTTC CASSPPPGTGVHEQYF
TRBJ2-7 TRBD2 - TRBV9 TGTGCCAGCAGCGTAGCGGGGGGGGGCTCCTACGAGCAGTACTTC CASSVAGGGSYEQYF
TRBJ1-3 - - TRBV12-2 TGTGCAAGTCGCCCACGGGACAGGGATTTCTCTGGAAACACCATATATTTT CASRPRDRDFSGNTIYF
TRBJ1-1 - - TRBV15 TGTGCCACCAGCAGAGTGGGCGGGAACCCTGAAGCTTTCTTT CATSRVGGNPEAFF
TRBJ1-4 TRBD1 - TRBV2 TGTGCCAGCAGTTCAGGGGGCGCCGATGAAAAACTGTTTTTT CASSSGGADEKLFF
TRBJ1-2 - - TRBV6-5 TGTGCCAGCAGCCAACAGGTTACCTATGGCTACACCTTC CASSQQVTYGYTF
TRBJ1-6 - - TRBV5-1 TGCGCCAGCAGCTTGGGGGAGTGGTATAATTCACCCCTCCACTTT CASSLGEWYNSPLHF
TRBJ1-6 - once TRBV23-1 TGCGCCAGCAGTCAATCGGGGAGGAAATCACCCCTCCACTTT CASSQSGRKSPLHF
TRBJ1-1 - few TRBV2 TGTGCCAGCAGTGTCGGGGGACCCGGGAACACTGAAGCTTTCTTT CASSVGGPGNTEAFF
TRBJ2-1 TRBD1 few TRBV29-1 TGCAGCGTCGACAGGGGCAATGAGCAGTTCTTC CSVDRGNEQFF
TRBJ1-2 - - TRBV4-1 TGCGCCAGCAGCCAAGAAACGCCCTCAGGGGCAGAAAACTATGGCTACACCTTC CASSQETPSGAENYGYTF
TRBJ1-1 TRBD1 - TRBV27 TGTGCCAGCAGTTGGGACAGGGGCGCCTTAGCTTTCTTT CASSWDRGALAFF
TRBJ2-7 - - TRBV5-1 TGCGCCAGCAGCTTGGCGGGCGGGGACTACGAGCAGTACTTC CASSLAGGDYEQYF
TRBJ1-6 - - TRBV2 TGTGCCAGCAGGCCCCGGTGGACAAATAATTCACCCCTCCACTTT CASRPRWTNNSPLHF
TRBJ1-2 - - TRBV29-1 TGCAGCGTTGGGGGGCAGGGGTGGGATGGCTACACCTTC CSVGGQGWDGYTF
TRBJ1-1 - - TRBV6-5 TGTGCCAGCAGTTACCGCTTACAGGCTTTGAACACTGAAGCTTTCTTT CASSYRLQALNTEAFF
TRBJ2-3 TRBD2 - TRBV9 TGTGCCAGCAGCGTAGCTAGCGGGGGGGCGTCATATACGCAGTATTTT CASSVASGGASYTQYF
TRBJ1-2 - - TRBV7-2 TGTGCCAGCAGCTTAGATTGGCAGGGCGGCGGCTACACCTTC CASSLDWQGGGYTF
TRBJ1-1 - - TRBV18 TGTGCCAGCTCACCCCGTCAACAGGAGAACACTGAAGCTTTCTTT CASSPRQQENTEAFF
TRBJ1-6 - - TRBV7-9 TGTGCCAGCAGCTCCGATGAGGGAGCTTATAATTCACCCCTCCACTTT CASSSDEGAYNSPLHF
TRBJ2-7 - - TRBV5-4 TGTGCCAGCAGCTTAGGGGATTACTACGAGCAGTACTTC CASSLGDYYEQYF
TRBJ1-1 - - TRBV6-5 TGTGCCAGCAGGCTAACCGTTCGCACTGAAGCTTTCTTT CASRLTVRTEAFF
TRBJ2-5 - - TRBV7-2 TGTGCCAGCAGCCTTGGGGGGAGAGAGACCCAGTACTTC CASSLGGRETQYF
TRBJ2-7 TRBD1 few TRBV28 TGTGCCAGCAGGACCGGGACAGGGGTCTACGAGCAGTACTTC CASRTGTGVYEQYF
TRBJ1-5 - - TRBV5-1 TGCGCCAGCAGCTTGACCGGAGGGCGCAATCAGCCCCAGCATTTT CASSLTGGRNQPQHF
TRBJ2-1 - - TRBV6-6 TGTGCCAGCAGTTACGAGGGACAAGGAATCAATGAGCAGTTCTTC CASSYEGQGINEQFF
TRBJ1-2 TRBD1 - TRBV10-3 TGTGCCATCAGTGATAGTGGACAGGGTAGGGATGGCTACACCTTC CAISDSGQGRDGYTF
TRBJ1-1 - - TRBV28 TGTGCCAGCCGAATTCAGGGGAGGGGTACTGAAGCTTTCTTT CASRIQGRGTEAFF
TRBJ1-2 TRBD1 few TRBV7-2 TGTGCCAGCAGCTCCTGGGACAGGCCGTATGGCTACACCTTC CASSSWDRPYGYTF
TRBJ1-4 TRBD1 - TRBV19 TGTGCCAGTAGTCAACCAGGGGGCGCGTCTAATGAAAAACTGTTTTTT CASSQPGGASNEKLFF
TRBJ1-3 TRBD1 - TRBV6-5 TGTGCCAGCAGTTGGGACAGGTTCTCTGGAAACACCATATATTTT CASSWDRFSGNTIYF
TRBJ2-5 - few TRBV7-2 TGTGCCAGCAGCTTAGATGGCGGGGCGGGGAAGTACTTC CASSLDGGAGKYF
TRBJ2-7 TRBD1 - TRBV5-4 TGTGCCAGCAGCCGCGAACCGGGACAGACCTACGAGCAGTACTTC CASSREPGQTYEQYF
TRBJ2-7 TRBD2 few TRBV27 TGTGCCAGCAGTTTTTTAGCGGGGGCCATTTACGAGCAGTACTTC CASSFLAGAIYEQYF
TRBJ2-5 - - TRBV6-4 TGTGCCAGCAGTGAACAGGGGGGGGCCCAAGAGACCCAGTACTTC CASSEQGGAQETQYF